The entry below gives a single T cell receptor (beta chain) sequence along with its context. This clone has a handful of counts. Its antigen is still unknown. No much larger clone exists at a distance of one base, and base qualities are not known. This entry is derived from a study of shared clonotypes between healthy human individuals (dated by TCRdb to the early 2020s). At the level of the whole study: A couple of women and a few men aged 18 to 49 years were included in the cohort. For each donor, three plates each were used for CD4 naive and CD4 memory, two plates were used for CD8 naive, and one plate was used for CD8 memory. Blood TCR repertoires of five healthy adults were deeply sequenced to estimate repertoire size and the extent of clonotype sharing between individuals. To increase sequencing depth and limit assay-specific biases, TCR repertoire library preparation and sequencing were carried out by different laboratories using diverse techniques. Leukapheresis yielded between about 0.94 and 8.9 billion PBMCs per donor.

On the study overall, not on this receptor specifically: The genetic and exposure-history diversity represented was limited by the small number of donors. Even with the large sequencing depth, rarefaction of the sorted-subset datasets indicated that sequencing was incomplete. Naive subsets generally had larger estimated clonotype richness than memory subsets did. Sharing across a few donors was observed for around 5% of naive CD4, about 4% of naive CD8, around 2.5% of memory CD4, and roughly 0.4% of memory CD8 clonotypes. Clonotypes shared by all four sorted-subset donors showed higher generation probabilities than non-shared clonotypes. Only blood was sampled, and tissue TCR repertoires likely differ from those in blood. Pairwise subsampling indicated that sequencing depth was expected to affect the degree of clonotype sharing among donors.

The donors were healthy, HIV-negative adults with no recently reported acute infections or vaccinations. Every donor was a Caucasian adult residing in Nashville, Tennessee, USA. CD4+ T cells were enriched by magnetic negative selection; naive cells were then positively selected on CD45RA, and the negative fraction formed the memory subset. Blood was collected by leukapheresis, and PBMCs were isolated by Ficoll-Histopaque density gradient centrifugation and then cryopreserved in liquid nitrogen vapor phase. Analytical flow cytometry was used to check the purity and quantity of every magnetically sorted T cell population. Each sorted fraction had its genomic DNA isolated and then quantified by UV absorbance on a Nanodrop 2000c. Using the deep immunoSEQ assay, TCR CDR3 regions were amplified from genomic DNA by multiplex PCR. Genomic DNA extracted from each cell subset was distributed evenly over all wells of several immunoSEQ 96-well plates, and each plate served as one replicate. For sorted subsets, 200 ng of genomic DNA, equivalent to around 31,000 T cell genomes, went into each replicate PCR. Purified libraries were quantified with a Qubit 3.0 fluorometer, sized on a Bioanalyzer 2100, and re-quantified with the KAPA Library Quantification kit. Every immunoSEQ 96-well plate was sequenced on a separate single-read 150-cycle Illumina NextSeq 550 flow cell. The study's own analysis went as follows. The immunoSEQ output contained only junctional sequences without quality scores, so filtering could not match that applied to full-length reads. To assign V/J genes and CDR3, sequences were annotated using PyIR, a Python wrapper for IgBLAST v1.9, with IMGT germline references. Reads were removed for weak V/J assignments (E-value above 1e-6), missing CDR3, stop codons, out-of-frame junctions, or ambiguous translated residues. V3J clonotypes were defined by identical inferred V gene, J gene, and CDR3 amino acid sequence. The percentage overlap between two repertoires was calculated by dividing the number of shared unique clonotypes by the size of the smaller repertoire. Three approaches were used to assess repertoire richness: RTK rarefaction, the Chao1 estimator, and Recon v2.1 estimates of unobserved clonotypes. For all TCRbeta clonotypes obtained by the gDNA method from a handful of donors, generation probabilities were computed with OLGA. TCRdb holds this immuneACCESS table with in-frame rearrangements only. Some clones are missing; in checked studies, unresolved V genes explain under half, and the rest has no known cause. V, J and clone size are those of that table, while D and trimming were read from the DNA. This sample comprises hundreds of thousands of clones, 74% of them detected only once. The ten largest account for 1.5% to 2% of the sample.

V is pared back by 5 bases and J by 4 bases, with 18 bases lying between the germline termini. CDR1 and CDR2 were assigned from the germline V gene as SGHVS and FNYEAQ. Counted from cysteine to phenylalanine, this CDR3 has 15 amino acids. Only the CDR3 DNA stays, 45 bases, in frame from base 1. The clonotype originates from a woman aged 25-40 years in good health. Material: memory CD4+ T cells sorted from blood. What the cell subset or site label conveys for this sample: CD45RA-negative fraction. The sequence is built from TRBV7-6 and TRBJ2-7, with a weak D call of TRBD1 (6 bases match). Here the CDR3 is given as CASSKRPDSVYEQYF. The DNA is TGTGCCAGCAGCAAGAGACCGGACAGCGTGTACGAGCAGTACTTC.